The rows below give T cell receptor beta chains drawn from one sample of a study of blood T cell repertoires in COVID-19. Profiling relied on immunoSEQ multiplex PCR, and the TCRdb table lists in-frame clones only, not all of them. Of about 400,000 clones in the sample, over 85% are singletons; the top ten hold less than 2%. Sequencing used PBMCs or T cells enriched from blood (not recorded which). The receptors derive from a woman in her 30s who had recovered from COVID-19. Each CDR3 is given with its conserved first and last residue. Fields, in order: clone size, V gene, D gene, J gene, CDR3 DNA, CDR3 protein. D genes are given only for firm matches. The size entry is marked missing in some rows and otherwise reads once, few, many or a size class.

clone size: .
V gene: TRBV24-1
D gene: TRBD2
J gene: TRBJ2-3
CDR3 DNA: TGTGCCACCAGTGACAAGGGACTAGCGGGGAGCACAGATACGCAGTATTTT
CDR3 protein: CATSDKGLAGSTDTQYF

clone size: .
V gene: TRBV18
D gene: .
J gene: TRBJ2-5
CDR3 DNA: TGTGCCAGCTCACCGTCTCAGGGCCAAGAGACCCAGTACTTC
CDR3 protein: CASSPSQGQETQYF

clone size: .
V gene: TRBV18
D gene: .
J gene: TRBJ1-1
CDR3 DNA: TGTGCCAGCTCACCACAGGCCGGGAATACTGAAGCTTTCTTT
CDR3 protein: CASSPQAGNTEAFF

clone size: .
V gene: TRBV19
D gene: TRBD1
J gene: TRBJ1-6
CDR3 DNA: TGTGCCAGCGAGGGACAGCCGAGCTCCTATAATTCACCCCTCCACTTT
CDR3 protein: CASEGQPSSYNSPLHF

clone size: .
V gene: TRBV11-2
D gene: .
J gene: TRBJ2-3
CDR3 DNA: TGTGCCAGCAGCTCTTACGGGATAGTGGATACGCAGTATTTT
CDR3 protein: CASSSYGIVDTQYF

clone size: .
V gene: TRBV27
D gene: TRBD1
J gene: TRBJ1-4
CDR3 DNA: TGTGCCAGCAGTAGGGACAGGGGGAGGTCAACTAATGAAAAACTGTTTTTT
CDR3 protein: CASSRDRGRSTNEKLFF

clone size: once
V gene: TRBV18
D gene: .
J gene: TRBJ2-3
CDR3 DNA: TGTGCCAGCTCACCCCCTAATACAGATACGCAGTATTTT
CDR3 protein: CASSPPNTDTQYF

clone size: .
V gene: TRBV7-3
D gene: .
J gene: TRBJ2-7
CDR3 DNA: TGTGCCAGCAGCTTATATGGGACTTCCTACGAGCAGTACTTC
CDR3 protein: CASSLYGTSYEQYF

clone size: .
V gene: TRBV7-9
D gene: TRBD1
J gene: TRBJ1-6
CDR3 DNA: TGTGCCAGCAGGCCCGACAGGGGGCCTAATTCACCCCTCCACTTT
CDR3 protein: CASRPDRGPNSPLHF

clone size: .
V gene: TRBV30
D gene: TRBD2
J gene: TRBJ2-7
CDR3 DNA: TGTGCCTGGACTAGCGGGAGGTGGGCCTACGAGCAGTACTTC
CDR3 protein: CAWTSGRWAYEQYF

clone size: .
V gene: TRBV24-1
D gene: TRBD2
J gene: TRBJ2-1
CDR3 DNA: TGTGCCACCAGTGATTTCCCTAGCGGGAAGATCAATGAGCAGTTCTTC
CDR3 protein: CATSDFPSGKINEQFF

clone size: .
V gene: TRBV9
D gene: .
J gene: TRBJ1-2
CDR3 DNA: TGTGCCAGCAGCGTAGGAGGGGGTAACTATGGCTACACCTTC
CDR3 protein: CASSVGGGNYGYTF

clone size: .
V gene: TRBV5-1
D gene: .
J gene: TRBJ1-2
CDR3 DNA: TGCGCCAGCAGCTTTTTAGGGGCGCGAGACTATGGCTACACCTTC
CDR3 protein: CASSFLGARDYGYTF

clone size: .
V gene: TRBV27
D gene: .
J gene: TRBJ1-2
CDR3 DNA: TGTGCCAGCAGTTTAGGGGCAGGGATCTATGGCTACACCTTC
CDR3 protein: CASSLGAGIYGYTF